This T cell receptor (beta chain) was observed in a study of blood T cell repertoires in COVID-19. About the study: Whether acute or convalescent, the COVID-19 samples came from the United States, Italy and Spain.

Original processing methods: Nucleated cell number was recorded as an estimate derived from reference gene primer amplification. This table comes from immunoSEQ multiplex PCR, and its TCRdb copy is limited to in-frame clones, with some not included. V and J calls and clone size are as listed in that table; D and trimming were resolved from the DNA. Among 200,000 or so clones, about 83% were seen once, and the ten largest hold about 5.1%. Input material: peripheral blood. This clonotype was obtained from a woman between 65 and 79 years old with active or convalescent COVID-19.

The CDR3 reads CASSPQGRTEAFF. The DNA of the CDR3 is TGTGCCAGTAGCCCACAGGGTCGTACTGAAGCTTTCTTT. The rearrangement uses TRBV19 and TRBJ1-1; D possibly corresponds to TRBD1 (6 bases). Trimming left V 6 bases short and J 5 bases short, with 13 bases between. The CDR3 has 13 residues. Germline V lookup: CDR1 LNHDA, CDR2 SQIVND (reference sequence).